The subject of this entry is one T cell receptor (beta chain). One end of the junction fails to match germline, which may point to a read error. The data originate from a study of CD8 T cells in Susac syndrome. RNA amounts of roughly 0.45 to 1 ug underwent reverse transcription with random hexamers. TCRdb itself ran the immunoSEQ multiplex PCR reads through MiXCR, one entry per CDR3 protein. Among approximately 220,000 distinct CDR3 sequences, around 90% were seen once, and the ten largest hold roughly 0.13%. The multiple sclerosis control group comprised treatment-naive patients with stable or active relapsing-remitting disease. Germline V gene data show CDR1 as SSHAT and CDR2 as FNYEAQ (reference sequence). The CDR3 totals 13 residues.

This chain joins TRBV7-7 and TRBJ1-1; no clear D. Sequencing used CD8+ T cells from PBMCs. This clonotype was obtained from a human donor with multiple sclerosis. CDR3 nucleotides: TGTGCTAGCAGCTTAGCCCTGAACACTGAAGCTTTCTTT. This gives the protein CASSLALNTEAFF.